The T cell receptor beta chain under discussion was sequenced for a study of blood T cell repertoires in COVID-19. Study at large: The United States, Italy and Spain supplied acute and convalescent COVID-19 samples. The analysed material was cDNA or gDNA that came from T cells, B-cell-depleted T cells, or PBMCs.

CDR3 size: 17 residues. V was clipped by 0 bases and J by 1 base; unmatched bases: 5. Germline V lookup: CDR1 SGDLS, CDR2 YYNGEE. Methods used by the authors: Reference gene primer amplification yielded estimated nucleated cell counts. Sequenced by immunoSEQ multiplex PCR; TCRdb stores in-frame clones only, minus some. V and J calls and clone size are copied from that table; D and trimming were computed from the DNA. The data show about 270,000 clones, roughly nine tenths seen once. The chain joins TRBV9 to TRBJ1-4, with TRBD1 matching 8 bases. This TCR was sampled from a man between 40 and 49 years old with active or convalescent COVID-19. What was sequenced was peripheral blood. CDR3 amino acids: CASSVGQGTRTNEKLFF. CDR3 nucleotide sequence: TGTGCCAGCAGCGTAGGACAGGGGACGCGAACTAATGAAAAACTGTTTTTT.